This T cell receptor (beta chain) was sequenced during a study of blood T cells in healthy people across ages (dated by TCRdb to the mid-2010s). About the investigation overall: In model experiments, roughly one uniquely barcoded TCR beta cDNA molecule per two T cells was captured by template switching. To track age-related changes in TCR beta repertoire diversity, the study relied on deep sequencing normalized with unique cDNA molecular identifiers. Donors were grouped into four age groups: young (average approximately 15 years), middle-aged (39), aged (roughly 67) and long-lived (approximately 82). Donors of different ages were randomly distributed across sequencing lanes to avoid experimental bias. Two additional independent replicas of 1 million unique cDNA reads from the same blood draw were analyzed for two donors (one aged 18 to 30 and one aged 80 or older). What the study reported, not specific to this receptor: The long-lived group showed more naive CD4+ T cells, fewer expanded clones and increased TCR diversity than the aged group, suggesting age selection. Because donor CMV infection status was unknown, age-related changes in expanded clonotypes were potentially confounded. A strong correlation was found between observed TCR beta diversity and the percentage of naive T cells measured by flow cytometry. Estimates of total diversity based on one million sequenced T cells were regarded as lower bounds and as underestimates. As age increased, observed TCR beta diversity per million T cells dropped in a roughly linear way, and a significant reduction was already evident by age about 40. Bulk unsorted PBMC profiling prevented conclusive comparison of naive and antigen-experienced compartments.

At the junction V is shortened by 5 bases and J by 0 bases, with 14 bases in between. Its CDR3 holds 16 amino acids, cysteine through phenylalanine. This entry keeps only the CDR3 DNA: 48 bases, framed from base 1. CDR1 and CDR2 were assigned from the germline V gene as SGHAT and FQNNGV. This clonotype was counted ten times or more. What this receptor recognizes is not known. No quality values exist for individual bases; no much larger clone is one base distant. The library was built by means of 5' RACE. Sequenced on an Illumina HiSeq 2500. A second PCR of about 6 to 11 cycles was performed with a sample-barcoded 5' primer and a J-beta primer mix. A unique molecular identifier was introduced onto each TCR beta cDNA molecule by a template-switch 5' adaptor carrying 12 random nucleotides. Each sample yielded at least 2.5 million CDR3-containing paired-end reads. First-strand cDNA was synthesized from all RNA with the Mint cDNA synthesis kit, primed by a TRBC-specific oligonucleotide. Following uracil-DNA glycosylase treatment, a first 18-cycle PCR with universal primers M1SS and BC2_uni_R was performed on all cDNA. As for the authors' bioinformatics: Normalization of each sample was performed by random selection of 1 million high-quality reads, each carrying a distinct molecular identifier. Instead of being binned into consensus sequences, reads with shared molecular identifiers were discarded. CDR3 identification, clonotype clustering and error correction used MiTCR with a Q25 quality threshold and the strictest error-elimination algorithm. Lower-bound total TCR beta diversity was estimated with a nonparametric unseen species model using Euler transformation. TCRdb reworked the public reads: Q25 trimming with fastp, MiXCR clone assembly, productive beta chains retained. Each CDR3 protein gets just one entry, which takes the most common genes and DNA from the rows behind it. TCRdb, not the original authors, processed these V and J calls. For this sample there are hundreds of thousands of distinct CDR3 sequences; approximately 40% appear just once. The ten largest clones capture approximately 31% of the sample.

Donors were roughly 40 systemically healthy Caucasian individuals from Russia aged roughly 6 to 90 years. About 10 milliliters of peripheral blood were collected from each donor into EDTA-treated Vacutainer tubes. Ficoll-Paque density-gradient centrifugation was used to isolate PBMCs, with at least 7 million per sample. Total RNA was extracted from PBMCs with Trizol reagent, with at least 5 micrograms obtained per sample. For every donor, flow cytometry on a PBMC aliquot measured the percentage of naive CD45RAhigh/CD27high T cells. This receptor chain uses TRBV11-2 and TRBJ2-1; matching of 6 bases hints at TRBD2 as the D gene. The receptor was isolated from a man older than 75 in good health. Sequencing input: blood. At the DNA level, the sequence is TGTGCCAGCAGCGGCGGGGACTTTGGCTCCTACAATGAGCAGTTCTTC. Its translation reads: CASSGGDFGSYNEQFF.